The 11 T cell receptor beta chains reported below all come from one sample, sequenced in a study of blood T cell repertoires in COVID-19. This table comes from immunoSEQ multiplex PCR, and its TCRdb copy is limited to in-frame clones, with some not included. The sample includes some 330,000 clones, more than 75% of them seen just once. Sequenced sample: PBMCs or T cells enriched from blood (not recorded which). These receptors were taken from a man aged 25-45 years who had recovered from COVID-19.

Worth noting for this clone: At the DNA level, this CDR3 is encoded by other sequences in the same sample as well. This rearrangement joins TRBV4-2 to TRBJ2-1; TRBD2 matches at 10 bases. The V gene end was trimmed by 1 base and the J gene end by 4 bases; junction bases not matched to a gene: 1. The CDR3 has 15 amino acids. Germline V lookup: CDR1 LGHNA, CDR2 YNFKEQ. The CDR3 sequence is CASSQGAGGYNEQFF. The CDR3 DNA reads TGTGCCAGCAGCCAAGGAGCGGGGGGGTACAATGAGCAGTTCTTC.

The CDR3 spells CASSRRVDGYTF. DNA of the CDR3: TGTGCCAGCAGCAGGAGGGTGGATGGCTACACCTTC. The chain is built from TRBV5-6 and TRBJ1-2, with D unclear. Per germline, CDR1 SGHDT and CDR2 YYEEEE. Trimming removed 4 bases from V and 6 bases from J, with 10 bases in between. The CDR3 has 12 residues. Complete variable domain (other parts from reference TRBV5-6 and TRBJ1-2): DAGVTQSPTHLIKTRGQQVTLRCSPKSGHDTVSWYQQALGQGPQFIFQYYEEEERQRGNFPDRFSGHQFPNYSSELNVNALLLGDSALYLCASSRRVDGYTFGSGTRLTVV.

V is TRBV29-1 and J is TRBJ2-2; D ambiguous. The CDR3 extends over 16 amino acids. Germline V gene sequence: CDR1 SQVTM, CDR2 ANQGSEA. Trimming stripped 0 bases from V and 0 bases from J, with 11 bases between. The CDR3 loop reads CSVEDRSSANTGELFF. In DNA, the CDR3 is TGCAGCGTTGAAGATCGGTCGAGCGCGAACACCGGGGAGCTGTTTTTT.

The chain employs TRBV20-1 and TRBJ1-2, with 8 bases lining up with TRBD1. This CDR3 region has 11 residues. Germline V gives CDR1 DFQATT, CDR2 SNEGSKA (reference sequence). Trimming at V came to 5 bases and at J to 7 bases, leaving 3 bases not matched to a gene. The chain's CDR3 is CSAPQGGGYTF. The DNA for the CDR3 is TGCAGTGCTCCACAGGGGGGTGGCTACACCTTC.

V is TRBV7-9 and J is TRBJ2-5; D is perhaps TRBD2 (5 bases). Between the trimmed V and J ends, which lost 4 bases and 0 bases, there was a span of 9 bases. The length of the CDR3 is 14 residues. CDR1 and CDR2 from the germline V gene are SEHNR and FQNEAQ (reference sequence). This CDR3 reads CASSSRTYQETQYF. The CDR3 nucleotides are TGTGCCAGCAGCTCCCGGACTTACCAAGAGACCCAGTACTTC.

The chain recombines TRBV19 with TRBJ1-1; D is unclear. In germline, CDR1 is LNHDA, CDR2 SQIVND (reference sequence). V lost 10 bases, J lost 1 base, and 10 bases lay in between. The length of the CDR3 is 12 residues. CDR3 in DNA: TGTGCCACCCGAAGAGGGAACACTGAAGCTTTCTTT. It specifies CATRRGNTEAFF.

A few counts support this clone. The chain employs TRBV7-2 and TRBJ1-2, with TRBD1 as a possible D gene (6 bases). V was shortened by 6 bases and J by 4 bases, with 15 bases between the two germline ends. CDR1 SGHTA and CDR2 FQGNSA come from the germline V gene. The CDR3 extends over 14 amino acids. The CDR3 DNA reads TGTGCCAGCAGTAGCGGGGGGCCCGGCTATGGCTACACCTTC. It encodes CASSSGGPGYGYTF. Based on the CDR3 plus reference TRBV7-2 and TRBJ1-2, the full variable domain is GAGVSQSPSNKVTEKGKDVELRCDPISGHTALYWYRQSLGQGLEFLIYFQGNSAPDKSGLPSDRFSAERTGGSVSTLTIQRTQQEDSAVYLCASSSGGPGYGYTFGSGTRLTVV.

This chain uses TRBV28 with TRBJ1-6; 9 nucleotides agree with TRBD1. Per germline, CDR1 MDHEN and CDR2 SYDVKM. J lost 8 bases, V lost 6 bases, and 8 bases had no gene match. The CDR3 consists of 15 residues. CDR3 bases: TGTGCCAGCAGGGAACAGGGGGCGAGGGATTCACCCCTCCACTTT. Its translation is CASREQGARDSPLHF. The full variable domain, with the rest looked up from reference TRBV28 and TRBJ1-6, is DVKVTQSSRYLVKRTGEKVFLECVQDMDHENMFWYRQDPGLGLRLIYFSYDVKMKEKGDIPEGYSVSREKKERFSLILESASTNQTSMYLCASREQGARDSPLHFGNGTRLTVT.

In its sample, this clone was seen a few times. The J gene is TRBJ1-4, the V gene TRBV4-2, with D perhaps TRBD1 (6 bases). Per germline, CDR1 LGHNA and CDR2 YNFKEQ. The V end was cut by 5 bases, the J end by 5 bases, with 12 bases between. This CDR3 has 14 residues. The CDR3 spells CASSKQGSNEKLFF. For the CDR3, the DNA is TGTGCCAGCAGCAAACAGGGTTCGAATGAAAAACTGTTTTTT.

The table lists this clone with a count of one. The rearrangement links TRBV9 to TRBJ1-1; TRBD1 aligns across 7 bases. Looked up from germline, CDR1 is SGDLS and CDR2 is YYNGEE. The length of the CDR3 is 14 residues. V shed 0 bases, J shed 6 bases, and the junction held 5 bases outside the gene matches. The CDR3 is CASSVAGGGPEAFF. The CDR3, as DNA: TGTGCCAGCAGCGTAGCGGGAGGGGGCCCTGAAGCTTTCTTT.

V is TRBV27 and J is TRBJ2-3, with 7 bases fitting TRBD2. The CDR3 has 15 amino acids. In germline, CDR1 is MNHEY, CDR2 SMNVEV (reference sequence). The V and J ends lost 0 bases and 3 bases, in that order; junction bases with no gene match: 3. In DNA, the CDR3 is TGTGCCAGCAGTTTATCGGGGAGGGGAACAGATACGCAGTATTTT. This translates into CASSLSGRGTDTQYF.